Included here is one T cell receptor beta chain sequence, with context. As yet, its antigen is unknown. The immunoSEQ assay was version 4, run in survey mode. Libraries were prepared by immunoSEQ multiplex PCR; TCRdb keeps only in-frame clonotypes and omits some of them. The table has approximately 35,000 clones, 80% to 85% seen once. The sample originates from a study of persistence of HIV-infected CD4 T cells. General observations from the study: TCRbeta richness was lower in CMV- and Gag-responding cells than in anti-CD3/anti-CD28-responding cells. Degenerate expanded CDR3beta sequences were enriched among CMV- and Gag-responding cells.

Cells were stimulated with overlapping HIV-1 Gag 15-mer peptides. CD40L-negative CD69-negative CD45RO-high memory CD4+ T cells were sorted as populations depleted of antigen-responding cells. Stimulated PBMCs had first been depleted of CD8+ T cells. The receptor's source is an adult with HIV. The donor label of this sample is uncertain. The sequencing here drew on cultured CD4+ T cells from PBMCs, taken from a patient who received antiretroviral therapy.

Written as DNA, the CDR3 is TGTGCCAGCACCAGGGGCTATGGCTACACCTTC. It yields the protein CASTRGYGYTF. The gene calls are TRBV6-5 and TRBJ1-2; possible D gene TRBD1, 6 bases. The CDR3 sequence is 11 residues long. Germline V CDR1 and CDR2: MNHEY, SVGAGI. The ends were cut back, 7 bases at V and 4 bases at J, with 7 bases in the middle.